This T cell receptor (beta chain) was sequenced for a study of response to subunit inactivated influenza vaccine. Study conclusions and caveats: Authors suggested each seasonal flu vaccination may recruit only limited numbers of new T cells.

A note on this clonotype: Its antigen is currently unknown.

TCRdb recomputed calls from the RT-PCR reads with MiXCR, one row per CDR3 protein. Of about 520,000 distinct CDR3 sequences listed, approximately 7.7% were seen once; the top ten hold around 13%. Germline V gene data show CDR1 as LGHNA and CDR2 as YSLEER. V was trimmed by 0 bases and J by 6 bases, leaving 12 bases between them. The CDR3 is 15 amino acids. The input for sequencing was PBMCs from blood, taken roughly 24 months after vaccination. The rearrangement joins TRBV4-3 to TRBJ1-5; maybe TRBD1 (5 bases). This TCR came from a man aged 45 to 75 who received an inactivated influenza vaccine. The CDR3 loop reads CASSQDSRDRQPQHF. In nucleotides, the CDR3 is TGCGCCAGCAGCCAAGATAGCAGGGACCGTCAGCCCCAGCATTTT.